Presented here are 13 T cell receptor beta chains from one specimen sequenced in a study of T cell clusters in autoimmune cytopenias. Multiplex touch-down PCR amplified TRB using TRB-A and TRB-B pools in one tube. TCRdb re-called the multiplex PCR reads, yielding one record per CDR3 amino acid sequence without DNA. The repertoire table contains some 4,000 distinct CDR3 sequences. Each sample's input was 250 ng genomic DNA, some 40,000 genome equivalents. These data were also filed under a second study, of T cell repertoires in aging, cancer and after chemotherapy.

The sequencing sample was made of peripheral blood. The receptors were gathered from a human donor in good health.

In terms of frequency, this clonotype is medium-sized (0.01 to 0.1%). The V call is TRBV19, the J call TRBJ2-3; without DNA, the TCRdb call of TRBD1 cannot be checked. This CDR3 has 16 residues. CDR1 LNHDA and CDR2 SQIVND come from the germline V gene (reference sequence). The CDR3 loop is CASRFSGTGVADTQYF.

The CDR3 sequence: CASSSPVDTEAFF. The chain is built from TRBV14 and TRBJ1-1; with no DNA, the TCRdb D assignment of TRBD1 cannot be verified. CDR3 length equals 13 residues. Germline CDR1 reads SGHDN; CDR2 reads FVKESK.

CDR3 region: CASILGGTGSHQPQHF. The chain combines TRBV6-2 or TRBV6-3 with TRBJ1-5; TCRdb calls TRBD1, which cannot be checked without DNA. Germline V gene lookup returns CDR1 MNHEY and CDR2 SVGEGT. The CDR3 consists of 16 residues.

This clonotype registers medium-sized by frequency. The CDR3: CASNVGSTDTQYF. V usage is TRBV19 and J usage is TRBJ2-3. The CDR3 contains 13 residues. The germline CDR1 and CDR2 sequences are LNHDA and SQIVND (reference sequence).

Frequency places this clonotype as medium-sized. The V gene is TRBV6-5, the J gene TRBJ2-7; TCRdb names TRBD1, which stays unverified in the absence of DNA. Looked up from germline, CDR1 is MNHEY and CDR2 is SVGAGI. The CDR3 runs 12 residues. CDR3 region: CASTGFGYEQYF.

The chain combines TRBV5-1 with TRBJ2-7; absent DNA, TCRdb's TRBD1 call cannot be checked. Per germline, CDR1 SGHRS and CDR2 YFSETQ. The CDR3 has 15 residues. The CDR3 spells CASSLGGQGLYEQYF.

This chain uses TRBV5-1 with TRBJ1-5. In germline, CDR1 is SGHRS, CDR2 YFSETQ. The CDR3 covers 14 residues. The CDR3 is CASSLAGNGQPQHF.

CDR3 residues: CASRGLAGALKLFF. The rearrangement uses TRBV19 and TRBJ2-1; TCRdb proposes TRBD2, but this gene call is untestable without DNA. The CDR3 contains 14 residues. CDR1 is LNHDA and CDR2 is SQIVND in the germline V gene (reference sequence). The full variable domain, in which reference TRBV19 and TRBJ2-1 provide the parts outside the CDR3, is DGGITQSPKYLFRKEGQNVTLSCEQNLNHDAMYWYRQDPGQGLRLIYYSQIVNDFQKGDIAEGYSVSREKKESFPLTVTSAQKNPTAFYLCASRGLAGALKLFFGPGTRLTVL.

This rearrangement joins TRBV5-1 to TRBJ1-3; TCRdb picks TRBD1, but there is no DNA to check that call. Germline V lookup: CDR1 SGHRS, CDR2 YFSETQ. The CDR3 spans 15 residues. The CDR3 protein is CASSSETHDGNTIYF.

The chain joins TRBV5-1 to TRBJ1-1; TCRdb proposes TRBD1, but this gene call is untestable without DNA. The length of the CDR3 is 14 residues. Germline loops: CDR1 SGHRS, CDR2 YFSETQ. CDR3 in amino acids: CASGTGDRNTEAFF.

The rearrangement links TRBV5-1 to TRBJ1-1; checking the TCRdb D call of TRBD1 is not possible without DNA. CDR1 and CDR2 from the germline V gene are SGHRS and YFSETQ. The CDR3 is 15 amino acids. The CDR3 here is CASSWGDRAGTEAFF.

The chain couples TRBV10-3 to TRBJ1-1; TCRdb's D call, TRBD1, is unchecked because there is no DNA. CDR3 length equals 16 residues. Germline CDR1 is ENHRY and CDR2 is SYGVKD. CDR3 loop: CTIRSSTGQGNTEAFF.

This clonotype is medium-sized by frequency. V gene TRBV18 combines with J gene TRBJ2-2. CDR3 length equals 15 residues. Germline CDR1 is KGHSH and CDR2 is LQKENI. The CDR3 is CASSRTTANTGELFF.